This T cell receptor (beta chain) was observed in a study of CD8 T cells in Susac syndrome. Study overall: Patients with Susac syndrome were, at the time of blood collection, therapy-naive, maintained on corticosteroids, or maintained on intravenous immunoglobulin alone. Study results and caveats: Individuals included in the TCR sequencing and HLA analysis were acknowledged by the study to be relatively few in number.

This clonotype showed up just once. Its target is not known. Reverse transcription used 0.5 to 1 ug RNA and random hexamers. TCRdb passed the immunoSEQ multiplex PCR reads through MiXCR, listing each CDR3 protein once. There are approximately 57,000 distinct CDR3 sequences in the sample; just under 95% occur only once, and 0.75% lies in the top ten. The receptor's source is a human donor with Susac syndrome. The sample taken for sequencing was CD8+ T cells from PBMCs.

CDR3 region: CSVEWGGANEQFF. Here the CDR3 DNA reads TGCAGCGTTGAATGGGGGGGAGCCAATGAGCAGTTCTTC. The rearrangement uses TRBV29-1 and TRBJ2-1, with 7 nucleotides matching TRBD2. Germline CDR1 is SQVTM and CDR2 is ANQGSEA. The length of the CDR3 is 13 residues. V was pared by 2 bases and J by 6 bases, with 4 bases of the junction left unmatched.